Following are 16 T cell receptor beta chains from one sample sequenced in a study of IL-17A CD8 T cells in psoriatic arthritis synovium. After about 1.5 hours of PMA and ionomycin stimulation, cells were labeled by IL-17A and IFNgamma secretion assays. Psoriatic arthritis patients had synovial fluid drawn from joints that were actively inflamed. TCRdb keeps only in-frame clones here, not all; method: immunoSEQ multiplex PCR. The data contain roughly 2,000 clones, 72% of them singletons. The sequencing input was IFN-gamma+ CD8+ T cells from synovial fluid. This sample's subset: IL-17A-IFNgamma+ memory CD8+ (Tc1) cells. These receptors all come from a human donor with psoriatic arthritis.

This sequence joins TRBV7-8 and TRBJ1-2; D is possibly TRBD1 (5 bases). The CDR3 has 15 residues. V was trimmed by 0 bases and J by 8 bases, leaving 16 bases between them. CDR1 is SGHVS, CDR2 FQNEAQ, per germline. The CDR3 nucleotides read TGTGCCAGCAGCTTAGCGCGTCAGGGCGTCTGGGGCTACACCTTC. Its protein product is CASSLARQGVWGYTF.

The chain couples TRBV6-1 to TRBJ2-7, with a weak D call TRBD2 (5 bases). CDR1 MNHNS and CDR2 SASEGT come from the germline V gene. V lost 10 bases and J lost 6, with 13 bases in between. The CDR3 is 11 residues long. The CDR3 sequence: CATSVEAEQYF. The CDR3 DNA follows: TGTGCCACCTCTGTGGAGGCCGAGCAGTACTTC.

The rearrangement joins TRBV28 to TRBJ1-1; no firm D call. Germline V gene data show CDR1 as MDHEN and CDR2 as SYDVKM. Trimming removed 6 bases from V and 4 bases from J, with 15 bases in between. This CDR3 contains 14 residues. CDR3 sequence reads: CASRPPRVGTEAFF. The CDR3 nucleotides read TGTGCCAGCAGGCCACCGAGGGTCGGCACTGAAGCTTTCTTT.

CDR3 DNA sequence: TGTGCCTGGAGTATGGGTCAGAGGGGGATTAACTATGGCTACACCTTC. As protein: CAWSMGQRGINYGYTF. This sequence joins TRBV30 and TRBJ1-2; tentative D call: TRBD1 (6 bases). V shed 2 bases and J shed 1 base, with 17 bases lying between them. Germline V gene sequence: CDR1 GTSNPN, CDR2 SVGIG (reference sequence). The CDR3 extends over 16 amino acids.

V is TRBV27 and J is TRBJ2-1; 8 nucleotides line up with TRBD2. This CDR3 is 16 amino acids long. From germline, CDR1 is MNHEY and CDR2 SMNVEV (reference sequence). Trimming at V came to 6 bases and at J to 8 bases, leaving 15 bases not matched to a gene. The CDR3 loop is CASSPLTGGPFHEQFF. The CDR3, as DNA: TGTGCCAGCAGCCCTCTTACGGGGGGGCCTTTCCATGAGCAGTTCTTC.

This clone was counted between two and nine times. V is TRBV7-8 and J is TRBJ1-1, with D hard to call. Germline-derived CDR1 and CDR2 are SGHVS and FQNEAQ. The CDR3 is made up of 14 amino acids. V lost 5 bases and J lost 0, with 10 bases in between. This CDR3 reads CASSTDTMNTEAFF. CDR3 DNA: TGTGCCAGCAGCACCGACACCATGAACACTGAAGCTTTCTTT.

This clone is labeled as large. This chain uses TRBV2 with TRBJ1-2; D perhaps matches TRBD1 (6 bases). CDR3 length equals 14 residues. Germline CDR1 reads SNHLY; CDR2 reads FYNNEI. V was clipped by 2 bases and J by 4 bases, with 11 bases between them. DNA for the CDR3: TGTGCCAGCAGTGAAAGACAGGCCTCCTATGGCTACACCTTC. Its translation: CASSERQASYGYTF.

CDR3 loop: CASSHYWDEQYF. DNA of the CDR3: TGTGCCAGCAGCCACTACTGGGACGAGCAGTACTTC. The rearrangement uses TRBV11-2 and TRBJ2-7; no clear D gene. V was pared by 5 bases and J by 5 bases, with 10 bases between. Per the germline V gene, CDR1 is SGHAT and CDR2 is FQNNGV. CDR3 length: 12 amino acids.

CDR3 DNA: TGTGCCAGCAGTTACGGTACAGTTCGGGATGGCTACACCTTC. Residues: CASSYGTVRDGYTF. J is TRBJ1-2 and V is TRBV6-5, with D hard to call. The CDR3 covers 14 residues. Germline V gene data show CDR1 as MNHEY and CDR2 as SVGAGI. Trimming cost V 2 bases and J 6 bases, with 13 bases left between them.

This clone has just a few counts. This chain joins TRBV30 and TRBJ2-1; 7 nucleotides align to TRBD2. This CDR3 region has 15 residues. V gave up 0 bases and J gave up 8 bases; unmatched junction bases: 10. CDR1 is GTSNPN, CDR2 SVGIG, per germline (reference sequence). CDR3 in DNA: TGTGCCTGGAGTGTCGGGGGGTCCCCCTTTGATGAGCAGTTCTTC. Its protein product is CAWSVGGSPFDEQFF.

The V and J genes are TRBV7-8 and TRBJ2-2, with unresolved D. The CDR3 has 16 amino acids. V was pared by 5 bases and J by 4 bases, with 17 bases between. The germline V gene has CDR1 SGHVS and CDR2 FQNEAQ. The CDR3 region is CASSPRRRPSTGELFF. CDR3 DNA sequence: TGTGCCAGCAGCCCACGACGTAGGCCGAGCACCGGGGAGCTGTTTTTT.

This chain uses TRBV6-5 with TRBJ2-7; D gene unclear. Per the germline V gene, CDR1 is MNHEY and CDR2 is SVGAGI. The V and J ends lost 9 bases and 1 base respectively, with 7 bases between them. This CDR3 region has 11 residues. The CDR3, as DNA: TGTGCCAGGGTCACTTCCTACGAGCAGTACTTC. It yields the protein CARVTSYEQYF.

The chain carries TRBV10-2 and TRBJ2-2; no definite D call. The CDR3 is 12 amino acids. Trimming removed 6 bases at V and 5 bases at J, with 7 bases between. The V gene's germline CDR1 is WSHSY and CDR2 SAAADI. CDR3 nucleotides: TGCGCCAGCAGAACTCGGACCGGGGAGCTGTTTTTT. This encodes CASRTRTGELFF.

This clone was detected once. The rearrangement links TRBV10-2 to TRBJ2-1; no firm D call. The V and J ends lost 0 bases and 0 bases respectively, with 12 bases between them. Germline V lookup: CDR1 WSHSY, CDR2 SAAADI. The CDR3 covers 17 residues. In DNA form, the CDR3 reads TGCGCCAGCAGTGAGTCGGTACGACTTATCTCCTACAATGAGCAGTTCTTC. Translation gives CASSESVRLISYNEQFF.

This clone has more than one count but fewer than ten. This chain links TRBV9 with TRBJ1-1; unclear D gene. Deletions cut 0 bases from V and 0 bases from J, with 3 bases between. CDR1 SGDLS and CDR2 YYNGEE come from the germline V gene. This CDR3 is built from 13 residues. The CDR3 here is CASSVDLNTEAFF. Here the CDR3 DNA reads TGTGCCAGCAGCGTAGATCTGAACACTGAAGCTTTCTTT.

The chain has TRBV25-1 and TRBJ1-4; maybe TRBD1 (5 bases). CDR3 length: 15 residues. V lost 1 base and J 4 bases, leaving 10 bases between the germline ends. CDR1 is MGHDK, CDR2 SYGVNS, per germline. The CDR3 bases are TGTGCCAGCAGTGAATCGACAGCTCTTAATGAAAAACTGTTTTTT. Translation gives CASSESTALNEKLFF.